This TCR beta chain was obtained from a study of long-term antiretroviral therapy in people with HIV. The CDR3 loop spans 14 amino acids. V was clipped by 3 bases and J by 2 bases, with 9 bases between them. The germline CDR1 and CDR2 sequences are LNHDA and SQIVND (reference sequence). A v3.0 immunoSEQ assay was performed at survey level. Produced via immunoSEQ multiplex PCR; TCRdb's table is partial and in-frame only. The sample records some 15,000 clones, about 85% being singletons. In the case of this clone: What it binds is not known.

A minimum of one pre-ART and two post-ART PBMC samples existed for each donor. HIV-positive participants all received treatment in the United States. Study findings and constraints: Controls exceeded HIV repertoires in CDR3 length range.

The chain carries TRBV19 and TRBJ2-3; D gene unclear. This receptor was taken from a young man with HIV. The sample was unsorted PBMCs, taken approximately 1.3 years before starting antiretroviral therapy. The CDR3 DNA follows: TGTGCCAGTAGTATTCTCGGGCCCACAGATACGCAGTATTTT. Amino acid sequence: CASSILGPTDTQYF.